This entry describes one TCR beta chain. The CDR3 has 13 amino acids. Germline-derived CDR1 and CDR2 are SNHLY and FYNNEI. V dropped 8 bases and J dropped 4 bases, with 12 bases sitting between them. The data originate from a study of Ad26.COV2.S vaccination and SARS-CoV-2 variants. Method: immunoSEQ multiplex PCR; TCRdb's copy keeps in-frame clones and lacks some. Here the sample spans about 6,800 clones, roughly 84% being singletons. The chain uses TRBV2 and TRBJ1-5; D is unresolved. This sequence was found in a human donor who had recovered from COVID-19. The starting material was peripheral blood, obtained after recovery from COVID-19. The CDR3: CASRGNGNQPQHF. In DNA form, the CDR3 reads TGTGCCAGCCGAGGGAACGGGAATCAGCCCCAGCATTTT.